The 15 T cell receptor beta chains reported below all come from one sample, sequenced in a study of blood T cell repertoires in COVID-19. The repertoire was sequenced with immunoSEQ multiplex PCR; TCRdb's copy has only in-frame clones and lacks some. The sample consists of under 500,000 clones, approximately 90% of them appearing once. The material sequenced was peripheral blood. The receptors originated from a woman aged 25 to 39 with acute or convalescent COVID-19.

The chain is built from TRBV28 and TRBJ1-2; D is possibly TRBD1 (6 bases). CDR1 and CDR2 from the germline V gene are MDHEN and SYDVKM. The CDR3 covers 13 residues. V was clipped by 7 bases and J by 4 bases, with 13 bases between them. DNA for the CDR3: TGTGCCAGCACGGGGGGCAATTTCTATGGCTACACCTTC. This translates into CASTGGNFYGYTF.

The rearrangement uses TRBV7-3 and TRBJ1-6, with 8 bases fitting TRBD1. The V gene's germline CDR1 is SGHTA and CDR2 FQGTGA. This CDR3 is built from 18 residues. J lost 0 bases, V lost 2 bases, and 6 bases had no gene match. The CDR3 DNA sequence: TGTGCCAGCAGCTTACGGGGACAGGATTACTCCTATAATTCACCCCTCCACTTT. Amino acids: CASSLRGQDYSYNSPLHF.

This clone was observed a single time. The chain has TRBV19 and TRBJ1-5, with unresolved D. Germline-derived CDR1 and CDR2 are LNHDA and SQIVND (reference sequence). Trimming removed 2 bases at V and 3 bases at J, with 5 bases between. The CDR3 spans 13 residues. The CDR3 nucleotides read TGTGCCAGTAGTATATCCCACAATCAGCCCCAGCATTTT. As protein: CASSISHNQPQHF.

The rearrangement joins TRBV5-1 to TRBJ2-2; D perhaps matches TRBD1 (5 bases). Trimming stripped 1 base from V and 1 base from J, with 17 bases between. CDR1 SGHRS and CDR2 YFSETQ come from the germline V gene. The CDR3 sequence is 18 residues long. DNA of the CDR3: TGCGCCAGCAGCTTGCTACCCAGGGATGTGAAGAACACCGGGGAGCTGTTTTTT. Protein product: CASSLLPRDVKNTGELFF. The entire variable domain, with the rest obtained from reference TRBV5-1 and TRBJ2-2, is as follows: KAGVTQTPRYLIKTRGQQVTLSCSPISGHRSVSWYQQTPGQGLQFLFEYFSETQRNKGNFPGRFSGRQFSNSRSEMNVSTLELGDSALYLCASSLLPRDVKNTGELFFGEGSRLTVL.

The chain joins TRBV13 to TRBJ2-7; 11 bases match TRBD2. The CDR3 has 14 amino acids. Trimming took 4 bases from V and 2 from J; bases not matched to a gene: 1. Germline V lookup: CDR1 PRHDT, CDR2 FYEKMQ (reference sequence). The CDR3 loop is CASSSLAGAYEQYF. The CDR3 DNA reads TGTGCCAGCAGCTCACTAGCGGGGGCCTACGAGCAGTACTTC.

V usage is TRBV11-3 and J usage is TRBJ1-1; possibly TRBD1 for D (5 bases). Germline assignment: CDR1 SGHNT and CDR2 YENEEA. This CDR3 has 15 residues. Trimming left V 5 bases short and J 1 base short, with 14 bases between. CDR3 region: CASSPPPQGNTEAFF. For the CDR3, the DNA is TGTGCCAGCAGCCCACCCCCCCAGGGGAACACTGAAGCTTTCTTT.

The chain has TRBV3-1 (or the pseudogene TRBV3-2) and TRBJ2-5, with 9 bases lining up with TRBD2. Germline V gene data show CDR1 as LGHDT and CDR2 as YNNKEL (reference sequence). The CDR3 runs 16 residues. Losses at the gene ends were 0 bases for V and 5 bases for J; bases not matched to a gene: 7. In DNA, the CDR3 is TGTGCCAGCAGCCAAGAGGCCCTTAGCGGGGGTGAGACCCAGTACTTC. Encoded protein: CASSQEALSGGETQYF.

The V gene is TRBV9, the J gene TRBJ1-1, with 7 nucleotides matching TRBD1. This CDR3 contains 16 residues. V lost 0 bases to trimming and J lost 1 base; unmatched junction nucleotides: 6. Germline V gives CDR1 SGDLS, CDR2 YYNGEE. The CDR3 loop is CASSVARTGENTEAFF. The CDR3 coding sequence is TGTGCCAGCAGCGTAGCTCGGACAGGAGAGAACACTGAAGCTTTCTTT.

The chain joins TRBV7-9 to TRBJ1-6; possibly TRBD1 for D (5 bases). The germline V gene encodes CDR1 SEHNR and CDR2 FQNEAQ (reference sequence). With 1 base removed from V and 8 bases from J, the gap between germline ends came to 12 bases. The CDR3 sequence is 15 residues long. DNA of the CDR3: TGTGCCAGCAGCTTAGGGCAGGGCGGATATTCACCCCTCCACTTT. This gives the protein CASSLGQGGYSPLHF.

The rearrangement joins TRBV6-2 or TRBV6-3 to TRBJ1-6; D unresolved. Between the trimmed V and J ends, which lost 8 bases and 6 bases, there was a span of 14 bases. Germline CDR1 is MNHEY and CDR2 is SVGEGT. This CDR3 contains 14 residues. The CDR3 spells CASGWLGSNSPLHF. CDR3 sequence (DNA): TGTGCCAGCGGTTGGCTCGGGTCTAATTCACCCCTCCACTTT.

The table lists this clone with a count of one. The gene calls are TRBV4-1 and TRBJ1-5; D remains ambiguous. The CDR3 has 15 amino acids. V dropped 0 bases and J dropped 5 bases, with 11 bases sitting between them. The germline CDR1 and CDR2 sequences are MGHRA and YSYEKL. The CDR3 region has the DNA TGCGCCAGCAGCCAAGAAGGGAGGCCCCATCAGCCCCAGCATTTT. Translated: CASSQEGRPHQPQHF.

This clone has just one count. The V call is TRBV10-2, the J call TRBJ1-3, with D possibly matching TRBD1 (5 bases). CDR1 WSHSY and CDR2 SAAADI come from the germline V gene. Trimming pared 3 bases from V and 0 bases from J, leaving 9 bases between. There are 15 residues in the CDR3. The CDR3 nucleotides are TGCGCCAGCAGTGATGAGACAGCCTCTGGAAACACCATATATTTT. It encodes CASSDETASGNTIYF.

In DNA, the CDR3 is TGTGCCACCAGTGATTTTTCCGGGGGGGCTTACGAGCAGTACTTC. Translating it yields CATSDFSGGAYEQYF. The chain uses TRBV24-1 and TRBJ2-7, with 8 bases identical to TRBD2. V was clipped by 1 base and J by 4 bases; unmatched bases: 5. CDR3 length: 15 residues. In germline, CDR1 is KGHDR, CDR2 SFDVKD.

J is TRBJ1-1 and V is TRBV19; perhaps TRBD1 as D (5 bases). Germline loops: CDR1 LNHDA, CDR2 SQIVND (reference sequence). CDR3 size: 18 residues. V gave up 3 bases and J gave up 1 base, with 21 bases separating them. DNA for the CDR3: TGTGCCAGTAGTATCAGGCCAGGGCTGTGGGTTAAGAACACTGAAGCTTTCTTT. Translation gives CASSIRPGLWVKNTEAFF.

The V and J genes are TRBV13 and TRBJ1-2; the D gene is possibly TRBD1 (5 bases). Trimming stripped 1 base from V and 0 bases from J, with 9 bases between. The CDR3 is 15 residues long. The V gene's germline CDR1 is PRHDT and CDR2 FYEKMQ (reference sequence). The CDR3 DNA is TGTGCCAGCAGCTTAGTGGGGCTTTCTAACTATGGCTACACCTTC. Translation: CASSLVGLSNYGYTF.